This T cell receptor (beta chain) derives from a study of ipilimumab plus nivolumab after autologous stem cell transplantation. Study overall: Patients received a median of about five ipilimumab and about 8 nivolumab doses. The myeloma group: high-risk transplant-naive, or relapse within 3 years after first autologous transplant.

Checkpoint therapy with ipilimumab 1 mg/kg began 14 to 28 days after transplant. Dosing: nivolumab 3 mg/kg IV, weeks 1, 4, 7, 10, then every two weeks to week 26. This CDR3 has 13 amino acids. In germline, CDR1 is MNHNS, CDR2 SASEGT. J gave up 12 bases and V 3 bases, and 5 bases lay outside the gene matches. Some clones are missing from TCRdb's copy, which holds only in-frame ones; the method was immunoSEQ multiplex PCR. The repertoire consists of about 40,000 clones, with 80% to 95% occurring once and the leading ten covering 0.75% to 1%. The sequence came from a male donor with multiple myeloma. The sequences come from PBMCs, collected in a trial of ipilimumab plus nivolumab as post-transplant consolidation. This chain uses TRBV6-1 with TRBJ1-6; 7 nucleotides match TRBD1. The CDR3, as DNA: TGTGCCAGCAGTGACAGGGGGATTCTACCCCTCCACTTT. Residues: CASSDRGILPLHF.